The TCR beta chain under discussion was sequenced for a study of follicular helper T cells after annual influenza vaccination. As regards this clone: Antigen unknown.

This CDR3 contains 14 residues. Germline V gene lookup returns CDR1 KGHSH and CDR2 LQKENI. Between the trimmed V and J ends, which lost 3 bases and 5 bases, there was a span of 11 bases. Regarding time point: 2014-2015 season, 7 days after vaccination. Each time point used about 35 to 100 mL of blood. The protocol was immunoSEQ multiplex PCR, while the TCRdb copy is restricted to in-frame clones and leaves out a portion. The data hold about 1,300 clones, with 68% observed a single time. Whole-study findings and limits: Plasmablast frequency change correlated with clonality change in ICOS+CD38+ cTfh. Each annual vaccination recalled recurring oligoclonal ICOS+CD38+ cTfh clonotypes.

The clonotype originates from an adult who received the influenza vaccine. The gene calls are TRBV18 and TRBJ1-3; TRBD1 is a possible D gene (5 bases). The source was CXCR5+ CD38+ circulating T follicular helper cells from blood, collected 7 days after influenza vaccination. Subset specified: circulating Tfh, non-naive CD4+CXCR5+PD-1+ (ICOS+CD38+ or ICOS-CD38-). The chain's CDR3 is CASSPLQDRNTIYF. The CDR3 DNA is TGTGCCAGCTCACCGCTACAGGACAGAAACACCATATATTTT.